The present T cell receptor beta chain was sequenced within a study of T-cell reconstitution after alpha-beta-depleted transplantation in children. Preparation of the TCRbeta library used unique molecular identifiers. From the PCR reads, TCRdb called clonotypes with MiXCR, one entry per CDR3 protein. The sample records some 490,000 distinct CDR3 sequences, approximately 12% being singletons. The CDR3 is 17 residues long. V lost 1 base to trimming and J lost 0 bases, with 14 bases between them. The sample in question was PBMCs from the stem cell graft donor, obtained from the stem cell graft. The sequence was obtained from a human donor who donated a stem cell graft to a child with combined immunodeficiency. The rearrangement uses TRBV12-3 or TRBV12-4 and TRBJ2-3, with D possibly matching TRBD2 (6 bases). The CDR3 region is CASSLGTRGSSTDTQYF. In nucleotides, the CDR3 is TGTGCCAGCAGTTTAGGCACGCGGGGCTCTAGCACAGATACGCAGTATTTT.